This T cell receptor (beta chain) was captured in a study of human T cells and chemical hapten exposure. TCRdb passed the RACE reads through MiXCR, listing each CDR3 protein once. In the table there are about 90,000 distinct CDR3 sequences, 8.5% of which are singletons. Stated time point: pre-sensitization, week 0. The treatment is: therapeutic diphenylcyclopropenone sensitization with weekly scalp DPC. Only a few counts were recorded for this clonotype. The receptor's source is a man in his forties or fifties with alopecia areata. Some clones in this sample may be carry-over from other donors' samples. The material sequenced was whole blood, taken in connection with sensitization to the hapten diphenylcyclopropenone (DPC).

Written as DNA, the CDR3 is TGCAGTGCGACTCCGGGGAACAGACCGAACACTGAAGCTTTCTTT. This encodes CSATPGNRPNTEAFF. The chain links TRBV20-1 to TRBJ1-1; no clear D. The CDR3 contains 15 residues. CDR1 and CDR2 from the germline V gene are DFQATT and SNEGSKA (reference sequence). The V end was cut by 6 bases, the J end by 1 base, with 18 bases between.